This TCR beta chain was documented in a study of blood T cell repertoires in COVID-19. About the study: The United States, Italy and Spain provided the acute and convalescent COVID-19 samples.

V trimming: 5 bases; J trimming: 6 bases; junction bases outside the gene matches: 16. Germline V gene lookup returns CDR1 SGHVS and CDR2 FQNEAQ. This CDR3 comprises 18 residues. As processed by the authors: Reference gene primer amplification gave nucleated cell count estimates. The data were produced by immunoSEQ multiplex PCR, yet TCRdb's version contains in-frame clones alone and is incomplete. V and J calls and clone size are given by that table; D and trimming were obtained from the DNA. The sample lists around 190,000 clones, roughly nine tenths occurring once. The TCR comes from a man aged 70-80 years with active or convalescent COVID-19. The V and J genes are TRBV7-8 and TRBJ2-2; 9 bases fit TRBD2. Source material: peripheral blood. CDR3 sequence reads: CASSPRVAGVDGPGELFF. Written as DNA, the CDR3 is TGTGCCAGCAGCCCCAGGGTAGCGGGAGTAGATGGTCCCGGGGAGCTGTTTTTT.